The 26 T cell receptor beta chains presented below share a single source sample, sequenced in a study of blood T cell repertoires in COVID-19. The method was immunoSEQ multiplex PCR; TCRdb's version includes in-frame clones alone and lacks a portion of them. The table records 250,000 to 350,000 clones, almost 90% of them present only once. Sequenced input: PBMCs or T cells enriched from blood (not recorded which). These receptors all stem from a woman under 30 with acute COVID-19.

V and J are TRBV3-1 (or the pseudogene TRBV3-2) and TRBJ2-3, with D unclear. Germline lookup yields CDR1 LGHDT and CDR2 YNNKEL (reference sequence). The CDR3 is 13 residues long. Trimming took off 1 base at V and 8 bases at J, with 10 bases between the two ends. The CDR3 coding sequence is TGTGCCAGCAGCCAAGGTCGTGCGGTTACGCAGTATTTT. This translates into CASSQGRAVTQYF.

The rearrangement joins TRBV5-1 to TRBJ2-5; possibly TRBD1 for D (6 bases). The length of the CDR3 is 14 residues. Trimming pared 2 bases from V and 1 base from J, leaving 9 bases between. Germline V gene lookup returns CDR1 SGHRS and CDR2 YFSETQ. The CDR3 loop reads CASSLTGSQETQYF. CDR3 DNA sequence: TGCGCCAGCAGCTTAACAGGGAGCCAAGAGACCCAGTACTTC.

The chain carries TRBV3-1 (or the pseudogene TRBV3-2) and TRBJ2-1; D remains ambiguous. Germline V CDR1 and CDR2: LGHDT, YNNKEL (reference sequence). The V end lost 1 base, the J end lost 0 bases, and 7 bases lay between the germline ends. The CDR3 is 15 residues long. The CDR3 region is CASSQGGHSYNEQFF. The CDR3, as DNA: TGTGCCAGCAGCCAAGGCGGCCACTCCTACAATGAGCAGTTCTTC.

This chain connects TRBV28 to TRBJ1-5, with D unclear. Trimming took 3 bases from V and 10 from J, leaving 7 bases between them. There are 11 residues in the CDR3. Germline-derived CDR1 and CDR2 are MDHEN and SYDVKM. The CDR3 is CASSFSGPQHF. As DNA, the CDR3 is TGTGCCAGCAGTTTCTCCGGTCCCCAGCATTTT.

In this sample, this clone turned up a few times. This chain connects TRBV28 to TRBJ2-2; the D gene is possibly TRBD2 (6 bases). Germline lookup yields CDR1 MDHEN and CDR2 SYDVKM. Trimming removed 6 bases at V and 0 bases at J, with 14 bases between. The CDR3 loop spans 16 amino acids. CDR3 in DNA: TGTGCCAGCAGCTCCGCGGGACCTGCGAACACCGGGGAGCTGTTTTTT. Translation gives CASSSAGPANTGELFF.

The CDR3 region has the DNA TGTGCCAGCAGCGGGGGACAGGGGAACGTCTATGGCTACACCTTC. The encoded protein is CASSGGQGNVYGYTF. The chain recombines TRBV9 with TRBJ1-2; 10 positions match TRBD1. This CDR3 is 15 amino acids long. Germline V gene lookup returns CDR1 SGDLS and CDR2 YYNGEE. The J segment lost 4 bases and the V segment lost 3 bases, leaving 6 bases of the junction unmatched.

The chain uses TRBV24-1 and TRBJ2-3; 12 positions agree with TRBD2. The CDR3 has 16 residues. Germline CDR1 KGHDR, CDR2 SFDVKD. The V segment lost 4 bases and the J segment 6 bases; nucleotides outside the gene matches: 7. CDR3 in amino acids: CATSDTSGGKPDTQYF. The CDR3 DNA reads TGTGCCACCAGTGACACTAGCGGGGGGAAGCCGGATACGCAGTATTTT.

The chain carries TRBV19 and TRBJ1-6, with D possibly TRBD1 on 6 matching bases. Trimming pared 5 bases from V and 10 bases from J, leaving 21 bases between. Germline loops: CDR1 LNHDA, CDR2 SQIVND (reference sequence). The CDR3 sequence is 16 residues long. The CDR3 region has the DNA TGTGCCAGTAGTGGAATAAGGGGGTTTGGGGAATCACCCCTCCACTTT. As protein: CASSGIRGFGESPLHF.

This chain uses TRBV6-1 with TRBJ1-6, with 7 bases that match TRBD1. From germline, CDR1 is MNHNS and CDR2 SASEGT. The CDR3 spans 15 residues. The V segment lost 1 base and the J segment 6 bases; nucleotides outside the gene matches: 3. The CDR3 nucleotides read TGTGCCAGCAGTGAAGAACAGGGGATTAATTCACCCCTCCACTTT. It encodes CASSEEQGINSPLHF.

The chain combines TRBV28 with TRBJ2-3; TRBD2 might be the D (5 bases). CDR3 length equals 15 residues. The V gene lost 2 bases and the J gene lost 5 bases, with 14 bases spanning the gap. Germline V gene lookup returns CDR1 MDHEN and CDR2 SYDVKM. DNA for the CDR3: TGTGCCAGCAGTTTAAGCGAGGTCGCGGGAGATACGCAGTATTTT. Translating it yields CASSLSEVAGDTQYF.

The V gene is TRBV5-1, the J gene TRBJ1-2; unclear D gene. The CDR3 is made up of 14 amino acids. Germline CDR1 is SGHRS and CDR2 is YFSETQ. Trimming pared 0 bases from V and 8 bases from J, leaving 14 bases between. The CDR3 sequence is CASSLADSSGGYTF. As DNA, the CDR3 is TGCGCCAGCAGCTTGGCGGACTCCTCGGGGGGCTACACCTTC. Filled out from reference TRBV5-1 and TRBJ1-2, the complete variable domain reads KAGVTQTPRYLIKTRGQQVTLSCSPISGHRSVSWYQQTPGQGLQFLFEYFSETQRNKGNFPGRFSGRQFSNSRSEMNVSTLELGDSALYLCASSLADSSGGYTFGSGTRLTVV.

This clone appeared a few times. J is TRBJ1-5 and V is TRBV25-1; D is possibly TRBD1 (6 bases). The CDR3 covers 13 residues. The germline V gene has CDR1 MGHDK and CDR2 SYGVNS. V lost 2 bases and J lost 7, with 9 bases in between. As DNA, the CDR3 is TGTGCCAGCAGTGAAGGGACAAGACAGCCCCAGCATTTT. This encodes CASSEGTRQPQHF.

This clone was picked up one time. The chain carries TRBV5-8 and TRBJ1-5; no definite D call. The ends were cut back, 7 bases at V and 0 bases at J, with 8 bases in the middle. The CDR3 has 13 amino acids. The germline V gene has CDR1 SGHTS and CDR2 YDEGEE. The CDR3 here is CASHSLSNQPQHF. The CDR3 DNA sequence: TGTGCCAGCCACAGTCTTAGCAATCAGCCCCAGCATTTT.

This chain uses TRBV6-2 or TRBV6-3 with TRBJ1-2, with 8 bases that match TRBD1. The CDR3 is made up of 15 amino acids. The V segment lost 1 base and the J segment 6 bases; nucleotides outside the gene matches: 7. Germline V gene sequence: CDR1 MNHEY, CDR2 SVGEGT. The CDR3 loop reads CASSYFDRGPDGYTF. CDR3 bases: TGTGCCAGCAGTTACTTTGACAGGGGTCCGGATGGCTACACCTTC.

The chain has TRBV5-1 and TRBJ2-3; TRBD2 matches 10 bases. The germline CDR1 and CDR2 sequences are SGHRS and YFSETQ. V lost 3 bases and J lost 1; bases outside the gene matches: 5. This CDR3 contains 16 residues. The CDR3 DNA sequence: TGCGCCAGCAGCTCCACCGGGACTAGCGGCACAGATACGCAGTATTTT. As protein: CASSSTGTSGTDTQYF.

The chain carries TRBV3-1 (or the pseudogene TRBV3-2) and TRBJ2-1; D may be TRBD2 (6 bases). The V and J ends lost 4 bases and 5 bases respectively, with 18 bases between them. CDR1 and CDR2 from the germline V gene are LGHDT and YNNKEL (reference sequence). The CDR3 contains 16 residues. CDR3 DNA sequence: TGTGCCAGCAGCCCGGTTTCGGGAGTTATTAACAATGAGCAGTTCTTC. Its translation is CASSPVSGVINNEQFF.

The chain uses TRBV7-9 and TRBJ2-1; 9 bases line up with TRBD2. Germline trimming cut 11 bases from V and 8 bases from J; bases unmatched to any gene: 10. The CDR3 contains 13 residues. Germline loops: CDR1 SEHNR, CDR2 FQNEAQ (reference sequence). This chain's CDR3 is CAGRGREGDEQFF. DNA for the CDR3: TGTGCCGGGCGCGGGCGGGAGGGCGATGAGCAGTTCTTC.

The chain couples TRBV29-1 to TRBJ1-2, with TRBD1 identical over 10 bases. The CDR3 sequence is 15 residues long. The germline CDR1 and CDR2 sequences are SQVTM and ANQGSEA. The J segment lost 1 base and the V segment lost 3 bases, leaving 5 bases of the junction unmatched. The CDR3 here is CSVDFWTGGNYGYTF. The CDR3 DNA is TGCAGCGTTGATTTTTGGACAGGGGGTAACTATGGCTACACCTTC.

This chain links TRBV5-1 with TRBJ2-1; D is possibly TRBD1 (5 bases). From germline, CDR1 is SGHRS and CDR2 YFSETQ. Trimming left V 4 bases short and J 8 bases short, with 13 bases between. The CDR3 loop spans 13 amino acids. CDR3 nucleotides: TGCGCCAGCAGCCTTATAGTGGGGCATGAGCAGTTCTTC. Its protein product is CASSLIVGHEQFF.

This chain joins TRBV4-1 and TRBJ2-6, with TRBD2 matching 11 bases. The ends lost 6 bases at V and 0 bases at J; junction bases unmatched: 16. The CDR3 is made up of 21 amino acids. CDR1 is MGHRA and CDR2 is YSYEKL in the germline V gene. The CDR3 loop reads CASSDLWASGRHFSGANVLTF. CDR3 DNA sequence: TGCGCCAGCAGTGATTTATGGGCTAGCGGGAGGCATTTCTCTGGGGCCAACGTCCTGACTTTC.

This clone came up once. The rearrangement joins TRBV28 to TRBJ1-1; 7 nucleotides line up with TRBD1. The CDR3 has 15 amino acids. Germline assignment: CDR1 MDHEN and CDR2 SYDVKM. J gave up 7 bases and V 4 bases, and 12 bases lay outside the gene matches. The DNA of the CDR3 is TGTGCCAGCAGTTACCCTGGGACAGCTCCTGTTGAAGCTTTCTTT. Encoded protein: CASSYPGTAPVEAFF.

The rearrangement uses TRBV7-3 and TRBJ1-2, with 7 bases matching TRBD1. The CDR3 consists of 13 residues. Per germline, CDR1 SGHTA and CDR2 FQGTGA. Germline trimming cut 6 bases from V and 6 bases from J; bases unmatched to any gene: 7. The CDR3 bases are TGTGCCAGCAGTCCAGGGACAGTTGATGGCTACACCTTC. Amino acids: CASSPGTVDGYTF.

V gene TRBV7-3 combines with J gene TRBJ1-1, with D tentatively TRBD1 (5 bases). Germline V gene data show CDR1 as SGHTA and CDR2 as FQGTGA. This CDR3 spans 15 amino acids. V gave up 0 bases and J gave up 4 bases, with 12 bases separating them. CDR3 bases: TGTGCCAGCAGCTTAACAACGGGCGGGGCCACTGAAGCTTTCTTT. Protein sequence: CASSLTTGGATEAFF.

The chain uses TRBV27 and TRBJ1-2; 11 bases fit TRBD1. CDR3 size: 15 residues. Germline assignment: CDR1 MNHEY and CDR2 SMNVEV (reference sequence). Germline trimming cut 7 bases from V and 7 bases from J; bases unmatched to any gene: 11. CDR3: CASIPHLGQGGGYTF. CDR3 nucleotides: TGTGCCAGCATCCCGCACTTGGGACAGGGGGGTGGCTACACCTTC.

Of note for this clone: In the same sample, other DNA sequences code for this CDR3. This chain joins TRBV12-3 or TRBV12-4 and TRBJ1-1; 9 nucleotides align to TRBD1. The CDR3 length is 13 residues. The V and J ends lost 5 bases and 4 bases, in that order; junction bases with no gene match: 2. CDR3 sequence reads: CASSRQGVTEAFF. The CDR3 DNA sequence: TGTGCCAGCAGTAGACAGGGGGTCACTGAAGCTTTCTTT.

The chain links TRBV5-4 to TRBJ2-1; D gene unclear. Per germline, CDR1 SGHNT and CDR2 YYREEE (reference sequence). The CDR3 runs to 16 residues. Trimming took 0 bases from V and 1 from J, leaving 11 bases between them. This CDR3 is CASSLGSPTSYNEQFF. DNA of the CDR3: TGTGCCAGCAGCTTGGGGAGCCCGACTTCCTACAATGAGCAGTTCTTC.